This TCR beta chain was obtained from a study of OX40 agonist ivuxolimab in advanced cancers. Study-level background: Ivuxolimab, which targeted the costimulatory receptor OX40 (CD134), was an agonistic, fully human IgG2 monoclonal antibody. Of the 52 patients in dose escalation, about 19 had hepatocellular carcinoma, about 15 had melanoma, 9 had renal cell carcinoma and 9 had head and neck cancer. Three dose-escalation patients achieved partial responses, one with hepatocellular carcinoma and two with cutaneous melanoma. The point of sequencing TCRbeta in the periphery was to test whether ivuxolimab changed TCR sequence diversity and drove clonal T-cell expansion. Intravenous ivuxolimab was administered to patients every 2 weeks at six dose levels: 0.01, 0.1, 0.3, 1.5, 3 and 10 mg/kg. Prior anti-PD-1, anti-PD-L1 or anti-CTLA-4 therapy was permitted, and approximately 39% of dose-escalation patients had received checkpoint inhibitors. The monotherapy dose-escalation portion (N ≈ 52 patients) of the phase I ivuxolimab trial is reported in the paper. A male proportion of approximately 83% and a mean age of 60 years, ranging from roughly 23 to 80, were recorded for the dose-escalation cohort.

Reading from cysteine to phenylalanine, the CDR3 counts 13 amino acids. Just CDR3 DNA is preserved here, 39 bases in frame from base 1. The germline V gene yields MDHEN for CDR1 and SYDVKM for CDR2. The V end loses 6 bases and the J end loses 4 bases, and a stretch of 12 bases separates them. The paper's findings and limits, for the study overall: In the 0.1-3.0 mg/kg groups, partial responders were among the patients with the lowest normalized peripheral clonal expansion, particularly in CD8+ T cells. After ivuxolimab, expanded clones were on average more numerous among CD8+ T cells than among CD4+ T cells. Clonal expansion of both CD4+ and CD8+ blood T cells was observed from baseline to week 6 at doses 0.1 to 3.0 mg/kg. Antigen specificity was not determined for the clonally expanded peripheral T cells. Low levels of normalized T-cell clonal expansion were also shown by some nonresponding patients.

With respect to this clone: Its antigen is unknown. No clone much larger than this one lies a single base away; base qualities are absent.

The trial excluded patients who had a history of autoimmune disease or were on systemic immunosuppression. Peripheral blood for TCR sequencing was drawn from every dose cohort at baseline, at cycle 4 day 1 and at cycle 7 day 1. Samples came from an open-label, multicenter, first-in-human phase I dose-escalation trial of ivuxolimab. Adults with locally advanced or metastatic melanoma, renal cell carcinoma, hepatocellular carcinoma or head and neck squamous cell carcinoma were enrolled in the trial. Before TCR sequencing, CD4+ T cells and CD8+ T cells were sorted from peripheral blood as separate populations. Genomic DNA was extracted from sorted cells for sequencing of the TCRbeta CDR3 region. TCRbeta CDR3 regions were sequenced using the immunoSEQ Assay. Not all clones reach the TCRdb copy of this immuneACCESS table, which keeps in-frame sequences only. Checked studies attribute under half of the gap to unresolved V genes and leave the rest unexplained. Within this sample are tens of thousands of clones, with 80% to 90% of them counted one time only. 0.75% of the sample lies in the top ten.

The sequence derives from an adult with an advanced solid tumor such as melanoma, head and neck, liver or kidney cancer. The chain uses TRBV28 and TRBJ1-1; no D gene can be assigned with confidence. Source: CD4+ or CD8+ T cells sorted from blood, taken in a trial of the OX40 agonist ivuxolimab. The DNA sequence follows: TGTGCCAGCAGCCGAGCGACGGTCACTGAAGCTTTCTTT. Its coded protein is CASSRATVTEAFF.